The present T cell receptor beta chain was sequenced within a study of monozygotic twins with inflammatory bowel disease. Germline lookup yields CDR1 SQVTM and CDR2 ANQGSEA. This CDR3 has 13 amino acids. TCRdb reworked the 5' RACE reads into one entry per CDR3 protein, no DNA. This sample contains 300,000 to 400,000 distinct CDR3 sequences. The specimen sequenced was blood. This TCR was sampled from a human donor with ulcerative colitis or Crohn's disease, or a healthy co-twin of an affected twin (not recorded which). The genes are TRBV29-1 and TRBJ1-1; as DNA is missing, the TRBD1 call by TCRdb cannot be tested. CDR3 amino acids: CSVNRALNTEAFF.